This entry concerns a single T cell receptor beta chain. Its cognate antigen is unknown. Germline lookup yields CDR1 MNHEY and CDR2 SVGAGI. The CDR3 runs 14 residues. Trimming pared 6 bases from V and 1 base from J, leaving 12 bases between. This entry comes from a study of lymphopenia after photon versus proton radiotherapy. Study-wide points: Oligoclonal CD8+ Temra expansion after nadir drove photon patients' diversity drop. Photon-treated patients lost naive T cells and TCR diversity; proton-treated stayed stable.

Sequencing used immunoSEQ multiplex PCR; TCRdb keeps in-frame clones, though not all of them. The sample lists tens of thousands of clones, roughly 80% seen once, with around 2% in the top ten. The rearrangement joins TRBV6-5 to TRBJ1-1; D not resolved. The sequencing used peripheral blood, collected from a patient treated with proton-based radiotherapy. The receptor was isolated from a man aged 55 to 70 with pancreatic cancer. CDR3 nucleotide sequence: TGTGCCAGCAGCCCCCTCGGACGGAACACTGAAGCTTTCTTT. It specifies CASSPLGRNTEAFF.